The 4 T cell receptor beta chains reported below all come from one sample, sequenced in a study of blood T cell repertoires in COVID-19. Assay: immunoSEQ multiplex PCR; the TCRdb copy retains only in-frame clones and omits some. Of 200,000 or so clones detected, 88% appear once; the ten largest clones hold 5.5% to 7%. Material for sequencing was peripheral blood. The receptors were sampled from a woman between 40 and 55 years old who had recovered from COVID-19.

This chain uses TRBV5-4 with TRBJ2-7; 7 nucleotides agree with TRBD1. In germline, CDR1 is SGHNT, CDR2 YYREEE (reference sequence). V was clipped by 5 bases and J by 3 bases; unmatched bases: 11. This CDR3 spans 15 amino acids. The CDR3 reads CASSPGQEPLYEQYF. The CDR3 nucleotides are TGTGCCAGCAGTCCCGGACAGGAACCACTCTACGAGCAGTACTTC. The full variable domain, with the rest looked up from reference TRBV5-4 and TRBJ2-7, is ETGVTQSPTHLIKTRGQQVTLRCSSQSGHNTVSWYQQALGQGPQFIFQYYREEENGRGNFPPRFSGLQFPNYSSELNVNALELDDSALYLCASSPGQEPLYEQYFGPGTRLTVT.

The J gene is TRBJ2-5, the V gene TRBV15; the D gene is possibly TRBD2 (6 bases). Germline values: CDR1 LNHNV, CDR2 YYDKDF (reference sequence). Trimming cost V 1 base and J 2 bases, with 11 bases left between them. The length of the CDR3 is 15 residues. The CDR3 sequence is CATSRGAGRQETQYF. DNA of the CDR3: TGTGCCACCAGCAGAGGGGCAGGGAGGCAAGAGACCCAGTACTTC.

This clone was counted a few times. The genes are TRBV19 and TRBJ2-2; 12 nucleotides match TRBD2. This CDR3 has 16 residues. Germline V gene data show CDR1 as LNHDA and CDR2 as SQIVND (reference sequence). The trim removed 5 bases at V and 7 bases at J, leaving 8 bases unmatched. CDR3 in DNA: TGTGCCAGTAGTCCCCGACTAGCGGGAGTGGGCGGGGAGCTGTTTTTT. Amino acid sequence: CASSPRLAGVGGELFF.

The CDR3 sequence: CASSPSFQGNLLYGYTF. In DNA, the CDR3 is TGTGCCAGCAGCCCGTCGTTCCAGGGAAATCTCCTCTATGGCTACACCTTC. The V gene is TRBV7-8, the J gene TRBJ1-2; D perhaps matches TRBD1 (5 bases). V lost 5 bases and J 4 bases, leaving 23 bases between the germline ends. Per germline, CDR1 SGHVS and CDR2 FQNEAQ. The CDR3 contains 17 residues.